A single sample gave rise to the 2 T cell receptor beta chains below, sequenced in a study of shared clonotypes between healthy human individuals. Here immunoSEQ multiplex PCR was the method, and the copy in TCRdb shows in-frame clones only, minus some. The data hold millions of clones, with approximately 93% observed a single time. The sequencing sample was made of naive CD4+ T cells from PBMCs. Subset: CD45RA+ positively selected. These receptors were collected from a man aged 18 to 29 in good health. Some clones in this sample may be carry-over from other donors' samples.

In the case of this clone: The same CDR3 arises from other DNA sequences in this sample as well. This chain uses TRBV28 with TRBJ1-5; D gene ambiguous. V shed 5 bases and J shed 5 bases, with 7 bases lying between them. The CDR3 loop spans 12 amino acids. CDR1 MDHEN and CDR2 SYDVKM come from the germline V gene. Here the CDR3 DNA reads TGTGCCAGCAGTCCGTATTATCAGCCCCAGCATTTT. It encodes CASSPYYQPQHF.

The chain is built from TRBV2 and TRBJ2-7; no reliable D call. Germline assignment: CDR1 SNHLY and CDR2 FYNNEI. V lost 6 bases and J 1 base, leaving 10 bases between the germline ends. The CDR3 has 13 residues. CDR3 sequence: CASRLDGSYEQYF. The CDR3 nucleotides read TGTGCCAGCAGACTGGACGGATCCTACGAGCAGTACTTC. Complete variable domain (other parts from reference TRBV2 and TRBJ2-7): EPEVTQTPSHQVTQMGQEVILRCVPISNHLYFYWYRQILGQKVEFLVSFYNNEISEKSEIFDDQFSVERPDGSNFTLKIRSTKLEDSAMYFCASRLDGSYEQYFGPGTRLTVT.